The subject of this entry is one T cell receptor (beta chain). Its antigen is not identified. The data are from a study of cytomegalovirus exposure and HLA in healthy donors. Points from the study as a whole: Clonal expansion was found to be greater in HLA-associated TCR beta chains than in equally common others in a later analysis. Later genetic work tied a missense DCLRE1C variant to beta-chain V and J trimming.

The CDR3 sequence is 14 residues long. Germline CDR1 and CDR2: SGHVS and FQNEAQ. The V gene end was trimmed by 6 bases and the J gene end by 7 bases; junction bases not matched to a gene: 9. PCR amplification relied on 60 Vbeta primers (plus 13 Jbeta primers). Assay: immunoSEQ multiplex PCR; the TCRdb copy retains only in-frame clones and omits some. The sample holds over 100,000 clones, under 10% seen once. This chain connects TRBV7-8 to TRBJ2-4; 7 nucleotides match TRBD2. Sequencing used PBMCs. This sequence originates from a middle-aged woman in good health and CMV-seropositive. The CDR3, as DNA: TGTGCCAGCAGTCCCGGGGGGTGGGAGAACATTCAGTACTTC. Protein: CASSPGGWENIQYF.